This T cell receptor (beta chain) is from a study of T-cell memory formation after mild COVID-19. In the study overall: Across donors, TCR clusters were largely donor specific.

Using its own MiXCR run on the 5' RACE reads, TCRdb lists one record per CDR3 protein. The table lists 310,000 or so distinct CDR3 sequences, around 15% of them singletons. V was shortened by 3 bases and J by 2 bases, with 13 bases between the two germline ends. The CDR3 is 15 residues long. This clonotype was counted a few times. The antigen is not known. Broader study findings: Clones that got smaller from day 15 to 85 had even CD4/CD8, while clones growing later tipped toward CD4+. Memory sampled before infection contained some responding clones, suggesting cross-reactive memory joined. Mostly located in CM and EM were contracting CD4+ clones, with contracting CD8+ clones located in EMRA.

Material: PBMCs or a T cell subset sorted from them (not recorded which). This receptor was taken from a young man who had mild COVID-19 (a few samples of this study predate the infection). Cell type and time point are not known. The chain joins TRBV12-3 or TRBV12-4 to TRBJ2-5; tentatively, D is TRBD2 (5 bases). CDR3 region: CASSFPGSLQETQYF. CDR3 DNA: TGTGCCAGCAGTTTTCCGGGGTCTTTGCAAGAGACCCAGTACTTC.